This T cell receptor beta chain was identified during a study of T cell changes during pregnancy in multiple sclerosis. Profiling relied on immunoSEQ multiplex PCR, and the TCRdb table lists in-frame clones only, not all of them. The data contain tens of thousands of clones, approximately 91% of them singletons. This CDR3 has 12 residues. The TCR comes from a female donor in good health, enrolled as a control in a pregnancy study. The chain links TRBV7-5 to TRBJ2-2; TRBD2, the table's D call, lacks a check against the DNA. TRBV7-5 is a pseudogene segment. Sample: peripheral blood, taken in the second trimester of pregnancy. CDR3 in DNA: TGTGCCACCCCGGGGGGAGACGGGGAGCTGTTTTTT. Residues: CATPGGDGELFF.